What follows describes a single T cell receptor beta chain. As yet, its antigen is unknown. Germline CDR1 and CDR2: SGHNT and YYREEE (reference sequence). The CDR3 length is 14 residues. V was pared by 5 bases and J by 0 bases, with 12 bases between. The data originate from a study of cytomegalovirus exposure and HLA in healthy donors. The study ran its PCR with 60 Vbeta and 13 Jbeta primers. Generated by immunoSEQ multiplex PCR, the TCRdb table keeps only in-frame clones and is missing some. The repertoire holds 85,000 to 100,000 clones, approximately 80% seen once, with 4.1% in the top ten. Findings of the study overall: Previous analysis showed most TCR beta V segments were productive about 87% or about 30% of the time. When analyzed later, the rates of TCR association showed variation by HLA locus, with DRB1 the most and HLA-C the fewest. For cytomegalovirus status, the classifier reportedly gave diagnoses with high specificity and sensitivity.

The sample comprised PBMCs. The chain links TRBV5-4 to TRBJ2-7, with D possibly matching TRBD1 (6 bases). This TCR came from a woman aged 40 to 49 in good health and CMV-seropositive. The chain's CDR3 is CASSPATGSYEQYF. The DNA for the CDR3 is TGTGCCAGCAGTCCCGCGACAGGCTCCTACGAGCAGTACTTC.